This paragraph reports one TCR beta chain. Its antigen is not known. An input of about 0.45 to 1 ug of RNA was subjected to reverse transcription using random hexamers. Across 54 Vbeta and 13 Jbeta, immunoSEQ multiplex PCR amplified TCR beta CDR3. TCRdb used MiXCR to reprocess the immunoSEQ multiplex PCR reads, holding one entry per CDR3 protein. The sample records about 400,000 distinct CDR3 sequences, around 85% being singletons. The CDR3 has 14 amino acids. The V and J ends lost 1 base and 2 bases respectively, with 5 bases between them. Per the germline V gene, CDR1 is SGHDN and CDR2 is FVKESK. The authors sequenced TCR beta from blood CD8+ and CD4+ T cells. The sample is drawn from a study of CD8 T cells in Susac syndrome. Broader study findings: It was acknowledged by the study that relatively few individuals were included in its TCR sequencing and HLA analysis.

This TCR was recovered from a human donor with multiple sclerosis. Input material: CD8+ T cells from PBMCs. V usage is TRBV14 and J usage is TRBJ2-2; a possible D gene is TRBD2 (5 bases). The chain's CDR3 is CASSQAGNTGELFF. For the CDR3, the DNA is TGTGCCAGCAGCCAAGCGGGAAACACCGGGGAGCTGTTTTTT.